This T cell receptor (beta chain) was recorded in a study of PD-L1 blockade in urothelial cancer (dated by TCRdb to about 2017). Concerning the study at large: All patients started therapy around 2014 and received atezolizumab 1,200 mg intravenously every 3 weeks. Some 30 patients had pretreatment blood TCR-seq, some 24 had at least one posttreatment blood collection, and some 24 had tumor TCR-seq. Durable clinical benefit meant progression-free survival longer than 6 months, and TCR features were also tested against progression-free and overall survival. Somatic, immune and clinical correlates of response to PD-L1 blockade with atezolizumab in urothelial cancer were the focus of an exploratory multi-omic analysis. Blood samples gave a median of around 140,000 T cells and 77,000 or so unique TCRs, with a median clonality of 0.080. An ECOG performance status of 0 or 1 was recorded for the patients, and 0 to 3 prior chemotherapy regimens had been received by the patients. About 90% of the 29 patients were identified as males with urothelial cancer of bladder origin, and a prior smoking history was reported by 18 of 29 patients. In the same patients, pretreatment tumors underwent whole exome sequencing and RNA sequencing in addition to TCR sequencing. Pretreatment tumor samples, along with matched peripheral blood collected serially before and after atezolizumab treatment, underwent TCR sequencing. Blood samples were analyzed 3 weeks after the start of treatment (second dose) and 6 weeks after the start of treatment. Durable clinical benefit was achieved by nine patients but not by the remaining 20.

Note on this clone: It has no known antigen specificity. Base-call qualities are not available, and no considerably larger clone is one nucleotide away.

A cohort of approximately 31 patients with locally advanced or metastatic urothelial carcinoma, treated at Memorial Sloan Kettering on a trial protocol, was included. Peripheral blood mononuclear cells were collected pretreatment and during treatment, with between 1 and 8 total time points per patient. The Qiagen DNeasy Blood extraction kit was used to purify genomic DNA from total PBMCs and tumor samples. PBMCs were collected pretreatment and during treatment and were isolated and stored as previously described. Synthetic TCR analog templates were spiked into each PCR to estimate absolute template abundance from read counts. The immunoSEQ assay used bias-controlled V and J gene primers to amplify TCRbeta CDR3 regions from genomic DNA. Rearranged TCRbeta segments were sequenced at approximately 20X coverage. The original methods were these. Clustering was used to correct sequencing errors, and CDR3s were annotated against IMGT so that V, D and J genes could be assigned. Downstream analyses used only productive TCRbeta rearrangements, leaving out any out-of-frame or stop-codon sequences. Clonality was computed as one minus Shannon entropy normalized by the log of the number of unique productive sequences. Clones differing between time points or between blood and tumor were identified using Fisher's exact test with Benjamini-Hochberg correction, with an adjusted p below 0.01 applied as the threshold. Sourced from immuneACCESS, this table was stored by TCRdb with only in-frame sequences that have V and J called. A share of the clones is absent; for the studies checked, an unresolved V gene accounts for under half, and the remainder has no known explanation. V and J calls and clone size follow that table, whereas D and trimming were derived from the DNA. The sample profile shows roughly 45,000 clones; roughly nine tenths of them were found once. The ten largest account for 6.5% to 8% of the sample.

General conclusions and limits of the study: Because the sample size was small (n ≈ 29) and many exploratory analyses were performed, the results are intended to be hypothesis-generating. At 3 weeks after the start of treatment, tumor-associated TCR clones in peripheral blood had expanded more in patients with durable benefit (n ≈ 22, p = 0.022). Improved progression-free and overall survival was found to be associated with pretreatment peripheral blood TCR clonality below the median.

Trimming removed 4 bases from V and 1 base from J; the gene matches leave 6 bases unexplained. The CDR3 runs 16 residues from the cysteine to the phenylalanine. Only CDR3 DNA is held: 48 bases, read in frame from base 1. The CDR1 and CDR2 encoded by the germline V gene are KGHSH and LQKENI. Material: PBMCs, obtained around atezolizumab (anti-PD-L1) treatment. The receptor chain draws on TRBV18 and TRBJ2-2; 7 bases in the junction line up with TRBD1. This receptor was identified in a man aged 60 to 75 with urothelial cancer. The nucleotide sequence is given as TGTGCCAGCTCACTTACGACAGGGAGGAACACCGGGGAGCTGTTTTTT. This yields the protein CASSLTTGRNTGELFF.